Listed here are 7 T cell receptor beta chains from one sample, sequenced in a study of Ad26.COV2.S vaccination and SARS-CoV-2 variants. Treatment specified: about 20 received Ad26.COV2.S at low or high dose, single or two shots; about five received placebo; per-sample allocation not given. Samples were taken on day 63 after the first vaccine or placebo injection. Method: immunoSEQ multiplex PCR; TCRdb's copy keeps in-frame clones and lacks some. The sample records roughly 380,000 clones, around nine tenths being singletons. The sequences come from peripheral blood, collected in a trial of Ad26.COV2.S vaccine versus placebo. Receptor source: a person between 18 and 65 years old who received the Ad26.COV2.S COVID-19 vaccine or a placebo.

This chain connects TRBV7-2 to TRBJ1-5; 11 nucleotides agree with TRBD1. This CDR3 has 16 residues. The junction had 10 bases not matched to a gene; V was cut back by 4 bases and J by 8 bases. Germline CDR1 SGHTA, CDR2 FQGNSA. In DNA, the CDR3 is TGTGCCAGCAGCTCCCCGGACAGGGGGCGCGTAGAGCCCCAGCATTTT. Translated: CASSSPDRGRVEPQHF. Using reference TRBV7-2 and TRBJ1-5 for the parts outside the CDR3, the full variable domain is GAGVSQSPSNKVTEKGKDVELRCDPISGHTALYWYRQSLGQGLEFLIYFQGNSAPDKSGLPSDRFSAERTGGSVSTLTIQRTQQEDSAVYLCASSSPDRGRVEPQHFGDGTRLSIL.

The chain joins TRBV4-1 to TRBJ2-5; possibly TRBD2 for D (6 bases). The germline gives CDR1 MGHRA, CDR2 YSYEKL. V lost 1 base and J lost 7, with 16 bases in between. CDR3 length equals 15 residues. CDR3 sequence (DNA): TGCGCCAGCAGCCAAGGCGGAGGGGAACGTCGGACCCAGTACTTC. As protein: CASSQGGGERRTQYF.

The J gene is TRBJ2-3, the V gene TRBV5-1; 9 bases map to TRBD2. The CDR3 has 17 amino acids. Germline V gene lookup returns CDR1 SGHRS and CDR2 YFSETQ. The ends lost 0 bases at V and 3 bases at J; junction bases unmatched: 8. CDR3 loop: CASSLAPGSGGTDTQYF. The CDR3 nucleotides are TGCGCCAGCAGCTTGGCCCCGGGTAGCGGGGGTACAGATACGCAGTATTTT.

There are a few counts of this clone. The V call is TRBV19, the J call TRBJ2-7; the D gene is possibly TRBD1 (6 bases). Trimming shortened V by 6 bases and J by 0 bases, and 9 bases separated the two germline ends. CDR3 length: 13 amino acids. In germline, CDR1 is LNHDA, CDR2 SQIVND (reference sequence). Here the CDR3 reads CASRDSFSYEQYF. The CDR3 region has the DNA TGTGCCAGTAGGGACAGTTTCTCCTACGAGCAGTACTTC.

The chain has TRBV4-3 and TRBJ1-1; D remains ambiguous. Deletions cut 1 base from V and 7 bases from J, with 10 bases between. This CDR3 has 13 amino acids. Germline CDR1 and CDR2: LGHNA and YSLEER. The CDR3 is CASSQVLGDEAFF. DNA for the CDR3: TGCGCCAGCAGCCAAGTTCTAGGTGATGAAGCTTTCTTT.

The V and J genes are TRBV7-8 and TRBJ1-6; a possible D gene is TRBD1 (5 bases). Germline V gene lookup returns CDR1 SGHVS and CDR2 FQNEAQ. The CDR3 is 13 amino acids. Trimming shortened V by 6 bases and J by 8 bases, and 11 bases separated the two germline ends. The CDR3 sequence: CASRQGGDSPLHF. In DNA form, the CDR3 reads TGTGCCAGCAGGCAGGGAGGGGATTCACCCCTCCACTTT.

V usage is TRBV28 and J usage is TRBJ1-2; no clear D gene. Germline lookup yields CDR1 MDHEN and CDR2 SYDVKM. The CDR3 consists of 10 residues. The V end was cut by 5 bases, the J end by 8 bases, with 6 bases between. The CDR3, as DNA: TGTGCCAGCAGTGGACGGGGCTACACCTTC. Translated: CASSGRGYTF.